The 26 T cell receptor beta chains given below trace back to one sample, sequenced in a study of neurological immune-mediated disorders. TCRdb redid the calling of the 5' RACE reads with MiXCR, one entry per CDR3 protein. The sample lists about 38,000 distinct CDR3 sequences; roughly 4.8% were seen once. Sequenced input: CD4+ T cells from blood. These receptors all stem from a man younger than 35 in good health.

This clonotype was seen at least ten times. Written as DNA, the CDR3 is TGCGCCAGCAGCTCACTGGGGGAGATGGCCACCTTC. Amino acid sequence: CASSSLGEMATF. The V gene is TRBV5-1, the J gene TRBJ1-2; TRBD1 might be the D (5 bases). Germline V gene lookup returns CDR1 SGHRS and CDR2 YFSETQ. V lost 3 bases and J 13 bases, leaving 16 bases between the germline ends. The CDR3 runs to 12 residues. Combining the CDR3 with reference TRBV5-1 and TRBJ1-2 gives the whole variable domain KAGVTQTPRYLIKTRGQQVTLSCSPISGHRSVSWYQQTPGQGLQFLFEYFSETQRNKGNFPGRFSGRQFSNSRSEMNVSTLELGDSALYLCASSSLGEMATFGSGTRLTVV.

This clonotype has ten or more counts. The CDR3 region is CASSYARDSEAFF. CDR3 nucleotides: TGTGCCAGCAGCTACGCCCGGGACAGTGAAGCTTTCTTT. The chain recombines TRBV6-1 with TRBJ1-1; 7 nucleotides agree with TRBD1. The junction had 8 bases not matched to a gene; V was cut back by 6 bases and J by 7 bases. Germline loops: CDR1 MNHNS, CDR2 SASEGT. The CDR3 runs to 13 residues.

This clonotype was counted at least ten times. This chain uses TRBV12-3 or TRBV12-4 with TRBJ2-3; D unresolved. This CDR3 has 14 amino acids. V was clipped by 4 bases and J by 2 bases, with 10 bases between them. CDR3 sequence (DNA): TGTGCCAGCAGTTCCCGGGCATCCACAGATACGCAGTATTTT. Encoded protein: CASSSRASTDTQYF.

In its sample, this clonotype was seen many times. The rearrangement uses TRBV15 and TRBJ1-5; TRBD1 might be the D (6 bases). Germline CDR1 and CDR2: LNHNV and YYDKDF (reference sequence). This CDR3 is 16 amino acids long. V dropped 0 bases and J dropped 4 bases, with 13 bases sitting between them. The CDR3 loop reads CATSRERRGGNQPQHF. The CDR3 coding sequence is TGTGCCACCAGCAGAGAGCGTAGGGGGGGGAATCAGCCCCAGCATTTT.

This clonotype has ten or more counts. The V gene is TRBV2, the J gene TRBJ2-1; no clear D. The germline V gene has CDR1 SNHLY and CDR2 FYNNEI. This CDR3 comprises 14 residues. V lost 6 bases and J lost 8, with 17 bases in between. The DNA of the CDR3 is TGTGCCAGCAGGCTCGGCTCCAAAGGCGATGAGCAGTTCTTC. As protein: CASRLGSKGDEQFF.

This clonotype was found many times. This rearrangement joins TRBV7-8 to TRBJ2-2; 9 nucleotides agree with TRBD2. Trimming at V came to 5 bases and at J to 1 base, leaving 17 bases not matched to a gene. The CDR3 covers 20 residues. Per the germline V gene, CDR1 is SGHVS and CDR2 is FQNEAQ. Here the CDR3 reads CASSLPFSGGPLLNTGELFF. The CDR3 coding sequence is TGTGCCAGCAGCCTACCATTTAGCGGGGGCCCCCTATTGAACACCGGGGAGCTGTTTTTT.

This clonotype was seen many times. The chain has TRBV20-1 and TRBJ2-3, with TRBD2 identical over 9 bases. Germline loops: CDR1 DFQATT, CDR2 SNEGSKA (reference sequence). This CDR3 region has 13 residues. The V gene end was trimmed by 3 bases and the J gene end by 6 bases; junction bases not matched to a gene: 4. CDR3 nucleotide sequence: TGCAGTGCTAGGTCTAGCGGGGTCGATACGCAGTATTTT. Amino acids: CSARSSGVDTQYF.

The table lists this clonotype with many counts. The V call is TRBV7-9, the J call TRBJ2-7; 7 bases are a match to TRBD2. J gave up 3 bases and V 3 bases, and 5 bases lay outside the gene matches. CDR1 is SEHNR, CDR2 FQNEAQ, per germline (reference sequence). This CDR3 has 14 residues. Written as DNA, the CDR3 is TGTGCCAGCAGCTTCGGGGAGGGGATCTACGAGCAGTACTTC. It translates to CASSFGEGIYEQYF.

In its sample, this clonotype was seen many times. The genes are TRBV9 and TRBJ2-7, with 10 positions matching TRBD1. Looked up from germline, CDR1 is SGDLS and CDR2 is YYNGEE. With V trimmed by 1 base and J by 2 bases, 3 bases remained unmatched. This CDR3 region has 15 residues. The CDR3 protein is CASSVTGQGAYEQYF. In DNA form, the CDR3 reads TGTGCCAGCAGCGTAACCGGACAGGGGGCCTACGAGCAGTACTTC.

This clonotype was counted many times. V gene TRBV9 combines with J gene TRBJ2-7, with D uncertain. V gave up 0 bases and J gave up 6 bases, with 19 bases separating them. There are 16 residues in the CDR3. Looked up from germline, CDR1 is SGDLS and CDR2 is YYNGEE. The CDR3 nucleotides are TGTGCCAGCAGCGTAGGCTTCGCTGGGCGGTACGCCGAGCAGTACTTC. Its translation: CASSVGFAGRYAEQYF.

This clonotype was recorded many times. The J gene is TRBJ1-1, the V gene TRBV6-1, with unresolved D. Germline assignment: CDR1 MNHNS and CDR2 SASEGT. The CDR3 is 13 residues long. Trimming shortened V by 1 base and J by 3 bases, and 6 bases separated the two germline ends. The CDR3 here is CASSEGYYTEAFF. CDR3 coding DNA: TGTGCCAGCAGTGAAGGATACTACACTGAAGCTTTCTTT.

This clonotype appeared many times. V is TRBV24-1 and J is TRBJ2-1, with D possibly being TRBD1 (6 bases). The germline gives CDR1 KGHDR, CDR2 SFDVKD. This CDR3 contains 16 residues. Trimming removed 3 bases at V and 0 bases at J, with 11 bases between. The CDR3 loop is CATSDGTPSSYNEQFF. CDR3 DNA: TGTGCCACCAGTGATGGGACACCGAGCTCCTACAATGAGCAGTTCTTC.

This clonotype has at least ten counts. The V gene is TRBV20-1, the J gene TRBJ2-1; no clear D. The CDR3 extends over 16 amino acids. V gave up 3 bases and J gave up 0 bases, with 15 bases separating them. CDR1 DFQATT and CDR2 SNEGSKA come from the germline V gene (reference sequence). This CDR3 is CSASTASSGSYNEQFF. In DNA, the CDR3 is TGCAGTGCTAGTACGGCTTCCTCGGGCTCCTACAATGAGCAGTTCTTC.

In this sample, this clonotype turned up many times. The rearrangement uses TRBV19 and TRBJ1-1, with 8 bases lining up with TRBD1. The V and J ends lost 4 bases and 9 bases, in that order; junction bases with no gene match: 10. The CDR3 loop spans 14 amino acids. The V gene's germline CDR1 is LNHDA and CDR2 SQIVND (reference sequence). The CDR3 DNA is TGTGCCAGTAGTACCGGACAGGGATTGCCACAAGCTTTCTTT. It encodes CASSTGQGLPQAFF.

This chain joins TRBV29-1 and TRBJ2-3; a possible D gene is TRBD2 (5 bases). Germline assignment: CDR1 SQVTM and CDR2 ANQGSEA. This CDR3 is built from 13 residues. V dropped 6 bases and J dropped 12 bases, with 22 bases sitting between them. CDR3 residues: CSVRVGASGTQYF. The CDR3 coding sequence is TGCAGCGTGAGGGTGGGAGCCTCAGGTACACAGTATTTT.

This clonotype was counted many times. V usage is TRBV4-3 and J usage is TRBJ2-1; 8 nucleotides agree with TRBD1. This CDR3 is built from 14 residues. V lost 10 bases, J lost 4 bases, and 9 bases stayed unmatched. Germline-derived CDR1 and CDR2 are LGHNA and YSLEER. CDR3 region: CAIPAGDRYNEQFF. In DNA, the CDR3 is TGCGCCATCCCGGCTGGGGACAGGTACAATGAGCAGTTCTTC.

This clonotype has at least ten counts. This chain links TRBV20-1 with TRBJ1-5; no definite D call. The CDR3 has 13 amino acids. The V end lost 1 base, the J end lost 7 bases, and 11 bases lay between the germline ends. CDR1 and CDR2 from the germline V gene are DFQATT and SNEGSKA (reference sequence). CDR3 sequence reads: CSARGDRWQPQHF. Here the CDR3 DNA reads TGCAGTGCTAGAGGGGATCGGTGGCAGCCCCAGCATTTT.

In this sample, this clonotype turned up many times. This chain links TRBV21-1 with TRBJ1-2; TRBD1 was called by the table and not checked on the DNA. TRBV21-1 is an annotated pseudogene. This CDR3 is built from 17 residues. CDR3 DNA: TGTGCCAGCAGCAAACGACAAACGGGGACAGGGATCTATGGCTACACCTTC. As protein: CASSKRQTGTGIYGYTF.

In this sample, this clonotype turned up many times. V and J are TRBV5-1 and TRBJ1-5, with a weak D call TRBD1 (6 bases). In germline, CDR1 is SGHRS, CDR2 YFSETQ. The germline V and J ends were trimmed by 1 base and 2 bases, with 10 bases remaining between them. The CDR3 consists of 15 residues. The CDR3 loop reads CASSLSAGGNQPQHF. The CDR3 bases are TGCGCCAGCAGCTTGTCGGCAGGGGGCAATCAGCCCCAGCATTTT.

This clonotype was seen ten or more times. The rearrangement uses TRBV20-1 and TRBJ1-4, with no clear D. Trimming took off 5 bases at V and 0 bases at J, with 10 bases between the two ends. The CDR3 has 14 amino acids. Germline assignment: CDR1 DFQATT and CDR2 SNEGSKA (reference sequence). CDR3 nucleotides: TGCAGTGCTTCCAGCGGGTCAACTAATGAAAAACTGTTTTTT. It translates to CSASSGSTNEKLFF.

In this sample, this clonotype turned up a few times. The chain has TRBV7-3 and TRBJ2-2; no clear D gene. The CDR3 covers 14 residues. Germline V CDR1 and CDR2: SGHTA, FQGTGA. V shed 6 bases and J shed 2 bases, with 10 bases lying between them. This CDR3 is CASSYGPNTGELFF. The DNA of the CDR3 is TGTGCCAGCAGTTACGGGCCTAACACCGGGGAGCTGTTTTTT.

Ten or more counts support this clonotype. The chain links TRBV20-1 to TRBJ2-7; 7 bases fit TRBD2. V lost 4 bases to trimming and J lost 5 bases; unmatched junction nucleotides: 14. The CDR3 contains 15 residues. CDR1 is DFQATT and CDR2 is SNEGSKA in the germline V gene (reference sequence). As DNA, the CDR3 is TGCAGTGCTAAGGTCCCCATTACGGGGGGAGACGAGCAGTACTTC. This encodes CSAKVPITGGDEQYF.

At least ten counts were recorded for this clonotype. The V gene is TRBV5-1, the J gene TRBJ2-2, with TRBD1 identical over 8 bases. The CDR3 contains 15 residues. Per germline, CDR1 SGHRS and CDR2 YFSETQ. V shed 3 bases, J shed 4 bases, and the junction held 5 bases outside the gene matches. The CDR3 bases are TGCGCCAGCAGCTGGACAGGGTTCGGCACCGGGGAGCTGTTTTTT. Its protein is CASSWTGFGTGELFF.

The table lists this clonotype with many counts. The rearrangement uses TRBV7-2 and TRBJ2-3; D remains ambiguous. Trimming stripped 5 bases from V and 2 bases from J, with 8 bases between. In germline, CDR1 is SGHTA, CDR2 FQGNSA. This CDR3 has 13 residues. CDR3 coding DNA: TGTGCCAGCAGCCCGCGAAACACAGATACGCAGTATTTT. This translates into CASSPRNTDTQYF. The whole variable domain, remainder taken from reference TRBV7-2 and TRBJ2-3, is GAGVSQSPSNKVTEKGKDVELRCDPISGHTALYWYRQSLGQGLEFLIYFQGNSAPDKSGLPSDRFSAERTGGSVSTLTIQRTQQEDSAVYLCASSPRNTDTQYFGPGTRLTVL.

Many counts were recorded for this clonotype. The V gene is TRBV2, the J gene TRBJ1-5, with TRBD1 as a possible D gene (6 bases). This CDR3 is 14 amino acids long. The germline CDR1 and CDR2 sequences are SNHLY and FYNNEI. V shed 6 bases and J shed 4 bases, with 13 bases lying between them. The CDR3: CASRSPRGNQPQHF. Written as DNA, the CDR3 is TGTGCCAGCAGAAGCCCCAGGGGTAATCAGCCCCAGCATTTT.

This clonotype occurred many times. The CDR3 region has the DNA TGCGCCAGCAGCGAACAAAGGGCCTCAACAAACGAAAAACTGTTTTTT. This translates into CASSEQRASTNEKLFF. V usage is TRBV4-3 and J usage is TRBJ1-4; D gene ambiguous. CDR3 size: 16 residues. V was cut by 5 bases and J by 8 bases, with 21 bases left in between. CDR1 is LGHNA, CDR2 YSLEER, per germline.